The rows below give T cell receptor beta chains drawn from one sample of a study of blood T cell repertoires in COVID-19. Generated by immunoSEQ multiplex PCR, the TCRdb table keeps only in-frame clones and is missing some. The sample yields about 170,000 clones, more than 75% seen once. The sequencing sample was made of peripheral blood. The receptor source for this set is a man aged 45-65 years who had recovered from COVID-19. The CDR3 runs from the conserved cysteine through the conserved F or W. A D gene is named only where the DNA matches it firmly. The size field is filled for only some rows; it gives once, few, many or a size class.

size	J	D	V	DNA	CDR3
few	TRBJ1-1	.	TRBV27	TGTGCCAGCAGTTTGTCTGGGCCCTGGAACACTGAAGCTTTCTTT	CASSLSGPWNTEAFF
.	TRBJ1-1	TRBD1	TRBV29-1	TGCAGCGTTCTGGGACAGGCCTCCGGTGAAGCTTTCTTT	CSVLGQASGEAFF
.	TRBJ2-3	TRBD1	TRBV24-1	TGTGCCACCAGTGAACCGACAGGGGGCGCGACAGATACGCAGTATTTT	CATSEPTGGATDTQYF
once	TRBJ1-4	TRBD1	TRBV5-8	TGTGCCAGCAGCTTGGGACAGGGAACTAATGAAAAACTGTTTTTT	CASSLGQGTNEKLFF
.	TRBJ2-1	.	TRBV19	TGTGCCAGTAGCAAGGGGTCCTACAATGAGCAGTTCTTC	CASSKGSYNEQFF
.	TRBJ1-1	TRBD1	TRBV20-1	TGCAGTGTCTACAGGGGAACTGAAGCTTTCTTT	CSVYRGTEAFF
.	TRBJ1-6	.	TRBV7-2	TGTGCCAGCAGCTTAGATAAGGGGAAAAATTCACCCCTCCACTTT	CASSLDKGKNSPLHF
.	TRBJ2-7	.	TRBV7-9	TGTGCCAGCAGTCGAGGGAGTACCTACGAGCAGTACTTC	CASSRGSTYEQYF
.	TRBJ1-3	.	TRBV7-6	TGTGCCAGCAGCTTAGGGGGAGAGGGAAACACCATATATTTT	CASSLGGEGNTIYF
.	TRBJ2-3	TRBD2	TRBV7-9	TGTGCCAGCAGCTTAGGGCGGGAGACAGATACGCAGTATTTT	CASSLGRETDTQYF
.	TRBJ2-7	TRBD2	TRBV3-1/TRBV3-2	TGTGCCAGCAGCCACGTCCGACTAGCCACCCCACACGAGCAGTACTTC	CASSHVRLATPHEQYF
.	TRBJ1-3	.	TRBV3-1/TRBV3-2	TGTGCCAGCAGCCAAGATAGAGGATCCGGAAACACCATATATTTT	CASSQDRGSGNTIYF
.	TRBJ2-7	TRBD2	TRBV5-1	TGCGCCAGCAGCTCCACTAGCGTAGCCTACGAGCAGTACTTC	CASSSTSVAYEQYF
.	TRBJ1-4	.	TRBV30	TGTGCCTGGAGTAGACAGTCAACTAATGAAAAACTGTTTTTT	CAWSRQSTNEKLFF
.	TRBJ1-6	.	TRBV9	TGTGCCAGCAGCGTGGCTTCACCCCTCCACTTT	CASSVASPLHF
.	TRBJ2-1	TRBD2	TRBV11-2	TGTGCCAGCAGCTTGACTAGCGGGAGTCACAATGAGCAGTTCTTC	CASSLTSGSHNEQFF
.	TRBJ1-5	TRBD1	TRBV5-8	TGTGCCAGCAGCAAAGGGACAGTTCATAGCAATCAGCCCCAGCATTTT	CASSKGTVHSNQPQHF
.	TRBJ2-1	.	TRBV4-3	TGCGCCAGCAGCCAGGCTGGAGGCTACAATGAGCAGTTCTTC	CASSQAGGYNEQFF
.	TRBJ2-7	.	TRBV9	TGTGCCAGCAGCCCGGGACAGCGCGCGGGGGGCGAGCAGTACTTC	CASSPGQRAGGEQYF
once	TRBJ1-5	TRBD1	TRBV7-2	TGTGCCAGCAGCCTATGGACAGGGGGCAATCAGCCCCAGCATTTT	CASSLWTGGNQPQHF
.	TRBJ1-1	TRBD1	TRBV19	TGTGCCAGTAGTAGTTCCACTACAGGGGGGATGAACACTGAAGCTTTCTTT	CASSSSTTGGMNTEAFF
.	TRBJ2-1	TRBD2	TRBV11-2	TGTGCCAGCAGGCAACCGGGGCGGGGGGCTCATTACAATGAGCAGTTCTTC	CASRQPGRGAHYNEQFF
.	TRBJ2-3	TRBD2	TRBV7-3	TGTGCCAGCAGCCGCGCGGGGGGTCCCACAGATACGCAGTATTTT	CASSRAGGPTDTQYF
once	TRBJ2-3	TRBD2	TRBV19	TGTGCCAGTAGTATAGGCCCGCGGGGGGAGCCCGCCACAGATACGCAGTATTTT	CASSIGPRGEPATDTQYF
.	TRBJ2-2	TRBD1	TRBV10-1	TGCGCCAGCAGTTACTTCCTTTCATTTTCGGGACAGGGCGGAGATGAAGCCACCGGGGAGCTGTTTTTT	CASSYFLSFSGQGGDEATGELFF
once	TRBJ1-1	TRBD1	TRBV30	TGTGCCTGGGGACAGGGGAGGGAAGAAGCTTTCTTT	CAWGQGREEAFF
.	TRBJ1-5	TRBD1	TRBV27	TGTGCCAGCAGTTTGGACAGGGTAGGCAATCAGCCCCAGCATTTT	CASSLDRVGNQPQHF
.	TRBJ2-1	TRBD2	TRBV6-2/TRBV6-3	TGTGCCAGCAGTTCCTCCGGGGGGAGGGAGCAGTTCTTC	CASSSSGGREQFF
.	TRBJ1-1	.	TRBV2	TGTGCCAGCAGGCACGATAGCCCTGAAGCTTTCTTT	CASRHDSPEAFF
.	TRBJ2-7	.	TRBV12-3/TRBV12-4	TGTGCCAGCAGCACCGGCTACGAGCAGTACTTC	CASSTGYEQYF
.	TRBJ2-2	.	TRBV7-2	TGTGCCAGCAGCTTATATTCAGGGGCCGCGAACACCGGGGAGCTGTTTTTT	CASSLYSGAANTGELFF
once	TRBJ1-5	TRBD1	TRBV3-1/TRBV3-2	TGTGCCAGCAGCCAGAAACAGGGGCTTAGCAATCAGCCCCAGCATTTT	CASSQKQGLSNQPQHF
many	TRBJ2-1	TRBD1	TRBV7-3	TGTGCCAGCAGCCCGCCCTCCGGGACAGGGAGCAATGAGCAGTTCTTC	CASSPPSGTGSNEQFF
.	TRBJ2-7	TRBD1	TRBV14	TGTGCCAGCAGCCGCCCGGGACAGGGGGCTTACGAGCAGTACTTC	CASSRPGQGAYEQYF
.	TRBJ2-3	TRBD2	TRBV9	TGTGCCAGCAGCGTAGGGACTAGCGGTCTGTATTTT	CASSVGTSGLYF
.	TRBJ2-7	TRBD1	TRBV4-2	TGTGCCAGCAGCCTCCCGGGACAGGGGGCGAGGGAGCAGTACTTC	CASSLPGQGAREQYF
.	TRBJ2-5	TRBD1	TRBV2	TGTGCCAGCAGAGAGGACAGGGCCCAAGAGACCCAGTACTTC	CASREDRAQETQYF
.	TRBJ1-2	.	TRBV5-6	TGTGCCAGCAGCTCCCGGGGGGAGAGAGGCTACACCTTC	CASSSRGERGYTF
.	TRBJ2-3	TRBD1	TRBV5-5	TGTGCCAGCAGCTTAACACCACAGGGGCCCGGGGATACGCAGTATTTT	CASSLTPQGPGDTQYF
.	TRBJ2-7	.	TRBV2	TGTGCCAGCAGTGTAGTGGGGGCAATCTACGAGCAGTACTTC	CASSVVGAIYEQYF
.	TRBJ1-2	TRBD1	TRBV5-1	TGCGCCAGCAGCCGATCGGACAGGCCTAGTTCCTACACCTTC	CASSRSDRPSSYTF
.	TRBJ2-3	.	TRBV9	TGTGCCAGCAGCAACGGACAGACTAGCACAGATACGCAGTATTTT	CASSNGQTSTDTQYF
once	TRBJ2-7	.	TRBV3-1/TRBV3-2	TGTGCCAGCAGCCAAGACGCGACAGAGTCTCGTTGGTGGTACTTC	CASSQDATESRWWYF
.	TRBJ1-2	TRBD1	TRBV4-1	TGCGCCAGCAGCCAAGCGGGGACAGGTCCGTCATATGGCTACACCTTC	CASSQAGTGPSYGYTF
once	TRBJ1-2	.	TRBV6-2/TRBV6-3	TGTGCCAGCAGTTACAACTCTAACTATGGCTACACCTTC	CASSYNSNYGYTF
once	TRBJ2-1	TRBD2	TRBV5-1	TGCGCCAGCAGCTTGGCCAGAGGACTAGCGGACAATGAGCAGTTCTTC	CASSLARGLADNEQFF
.	TRBJ2-3	.	TRBV3-1/TRBV3-2	TGTGCCAGCAGCCGAGAGAGGACAGATACGCAGTATTTT	CASSRERTDTQYF